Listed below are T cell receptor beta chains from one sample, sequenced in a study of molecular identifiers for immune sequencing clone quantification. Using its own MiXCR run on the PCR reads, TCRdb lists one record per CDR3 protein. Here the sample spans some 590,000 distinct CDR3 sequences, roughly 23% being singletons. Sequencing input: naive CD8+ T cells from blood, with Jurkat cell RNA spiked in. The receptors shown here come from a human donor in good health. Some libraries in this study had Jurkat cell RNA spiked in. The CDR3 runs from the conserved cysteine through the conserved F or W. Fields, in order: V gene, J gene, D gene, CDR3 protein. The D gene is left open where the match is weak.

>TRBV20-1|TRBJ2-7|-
CSARLGGFDEQYF
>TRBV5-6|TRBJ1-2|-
CASSSPDSYYGYTF
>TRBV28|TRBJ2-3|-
CASILSGTQYF
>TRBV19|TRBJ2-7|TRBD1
CASSMGQALSYEQYF
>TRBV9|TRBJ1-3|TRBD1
CASSVLGQGAPGNTIYF
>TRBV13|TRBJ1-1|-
CASSLDLGTEAFF
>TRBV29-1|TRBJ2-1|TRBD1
CSVKVPRGYLINEQFF
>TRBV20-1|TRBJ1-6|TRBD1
CSASTGTGYFSLHF
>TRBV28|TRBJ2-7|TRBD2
CASTRGLADTYEQYF
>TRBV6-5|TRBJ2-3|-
CASSYSPPGDYGPSLPDTQYF
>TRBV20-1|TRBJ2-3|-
CSVPPLGNSADTQYF
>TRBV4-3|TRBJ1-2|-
CASGLITGTETNYGYTF
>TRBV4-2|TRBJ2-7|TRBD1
CASSQEDRGLLYEQYF
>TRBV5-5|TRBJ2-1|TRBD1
CASSLPGTGAYNEQFF
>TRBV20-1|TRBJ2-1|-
CSARWSGRSNNEQFF
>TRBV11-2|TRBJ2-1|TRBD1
CASSSTGLGNEQFF
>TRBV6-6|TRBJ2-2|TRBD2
CASSPQLAGGPGGELFF
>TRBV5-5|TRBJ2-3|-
CASSLDRGGATDTQYF
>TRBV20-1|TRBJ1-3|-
CSARDLEPYSGNTIYF
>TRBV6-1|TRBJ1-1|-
CASSEDGYSMNTEAFF
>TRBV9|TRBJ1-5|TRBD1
CASSTDRVLNQPQHF
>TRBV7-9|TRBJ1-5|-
CASSLGQGNQPQHF
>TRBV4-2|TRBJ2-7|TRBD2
CASSQGGSGYEQYF
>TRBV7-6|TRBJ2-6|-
CASSLLRVDYSSGANVLTF
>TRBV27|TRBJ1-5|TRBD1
CASSYDRDNQPQHF
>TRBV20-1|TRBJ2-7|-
CSAGPVYEQYF
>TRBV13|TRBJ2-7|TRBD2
CASSLGGLDSLEQYF
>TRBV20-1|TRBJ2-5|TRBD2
CSARRLSGETPYF
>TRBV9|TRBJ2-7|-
CASSATGTPTPAYEQYF
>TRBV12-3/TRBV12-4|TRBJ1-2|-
CASSHQTGFDGYTF